This TCR beta chain appears in the sequencing data of a study of blood T cell repertoires in COVID-19. The CDR3 runs 11 residues. Trimming left V 8 bases short and J 7 bases short, with 8 bases between. The germline V gene has CDR1 SNHLY and CDR2 FYNNEI. Clones were sequenced by immunoSEQ multiplex PCR, and TCRdb holds only the in-frame ones, with some missing. This table has about 180,000 clones, around 85% appearing once. This clonotype was obtained from a man aged 45-60 years with active or convalescent COVID-19. Source material: peripheral blood. The rearrangement joins TRBV2 to TRBJ2-2; D is perhaps TRBD2 (5 bases). The CDR3 spells CASSRGGELFF. The DNA of the CDR3 is TGTGCCAGCTCCCGGGGCGGGGAGCTGTTTTTT. Looking up the rest from reference TRBV2 and TRBJ2-2 gives the full variable domain: EPEVTQTPSHQVTQMGQEVILRCVPISNHLYFYWYRQILGQKVEFLVSFYNNEISEKSEIFDDQFSVERPDGSNFTLKIRSTKLEDSAMYFCASSRGGELFFGEGSRLTVL.